The clone carrying this TCR beta chain showed up many times. As yet, its antigen is unknown. Profiled with immunoSEQ multiplex PCR; TCRdb holds only in-frame clones, not every one. The repertoire includes approximately 160,000 clones, less than 90% of them detected once, and roughly 10% sits in the top ten. This specimen belongs to a study of cytomegalovirus exposure and HLA in healthy donors. Whole-study context: The 666 first-cohort repertoires shared a platform with the approximately 110 validation repertoires, as reported in a later analysis.

Findings and limits, study-wide: The study recorded 160 or so TCR beta chains that were cytomegalovirus-associated. Among TCR sequences, most were rare, though some public TCRs appeared in many donors. A few CMV-associated chains were confirmed in vitro to be specific for CMV antigens.

The V end was cut by 6 bases, the J end by 1 base, with 12 bases between. Germline CDR1 reads SGHTA; CDR2 reads FQGNSA. This CDR3 comprises 14 residues. Material for sequencing was PBMCs. This TCR derives from a man aged 25-40 years in good health and CMV-seropositive. The chain couples TRBV7-2 to TRBJ1-1; D possibly corresponds to TRBD1 (6 bases). CDR3 sequence reads: CASRLQGRNTEAFF. The CDR3 nucleotides read TGTGCCAGCAGACTACAGGGCAGGAACACTGAAGCTTTCTTT.